Following are 10 T cell receptor beta chains from one sample sequenced in a study of OX40 agonist ivuxolimab in advanced cancers. Here immunoSEQ multiplex PCR was the method, and the copy in TCRdb shows in-frame clones only, minus some. The data contain nearly 80,000 clones, about four fifths of them singletons. Sequencing used CD4+ or CD8+ T cells sorted from blood, obtained in a trial of the OX40 agonist ivuxolimab. Receptors originate from an adult with an advanced solid tumor such as melanoma, head and neck, liver or kidney cancer.

The rearrangement joins TRBV2 to TRBJ2-1, with D perhaps matching TRBD1 (6 bases). V lost 5 bases, J lost 5 bases, and 22 bases lay in between. The CDR3 is 17 residues long. Germline V gene lookup returns CDR1 SNHLY and CDR2 FYNNEI. CDR3 DNA sequence: TGTGCCAGCAGTTTGGCCGGGACATCGGGGTCAAACAATGAGCAGTTCTTC. Translation gives CASSLAGTSGSNNEQFF.

The chain has TRBV7-9 and TRBJ1-2; D gene unclear. V lost 4 bases, J lost 2 bases, and 8 bases lay in between. Looked up from germline, CDR1 is SEHNR and CDR2 is FQNEAQ (reference sequence). The length of the CDR3 is 13 residues. CDR3 region: CASSSDVNYGYTF. The CDR3 DNA sequence: TGTGCCAGCAGCTCGGACGTAAACTATGGCTACACCTTC.

On this clone itself: Lacking the conserved final phenylalanine or tryptophan, this CDR3 likely reflects a read error. The V call is TRBV19, the J call TRBJ1-6; tentatively, D is TRBD1 (5 bases). Per germline, CDR1 LNHDA and CDR2 SQIVND (reference sequence). This CDR3 is 15 amino acids long. V lost 0 bases to trimming and J lost 6 bases, with 9 bases between them. The chain's CDR3 is CASSIDRDSNSPLHL. The CDR3 nucleotides are TGTGCCAGTAGTATAGATCGGGACTCTAATTCACCCCTCCACCTT.

This clone was seen a handful of times. The rearrangement joins TRBV5-1 to TRBJ2-3; D gene uncertain. V was trimmed by 1 base and J by 4 bases, leaving 10 bases between them. CDR3 length: 14 amino acids. From germline, CDR1 is SGHRS and CDR2 YFSETQ. For the CDR3, the DNA is TGCGCCAGCAGCTTGATGTCGGTAGCAGATACGCAGTATTTT. This gives the protein CASSLMSVADTQYF.

This clone was counted at least ten times. The chain combines TRBV19 with TRBJ2-6; the D is unclear. Trimming stripped 7 bases from V and 0 bases from J, with 7 bases between. Germline CDR1 and CDR2: LNHDA and SQIVND (reference sequence). The CDR3 is 14 amino acids. For the CDR3, the DNA is TGTGCCAGTACGAGGTACTCTGGGGCCAACGTCCTGACTTTC. As protein: CASTRYSGANVLTF. The full variable domain, with the rest looked up from reference TRBV19 and TRBJ2-6, is DGGITQSPKYLFRKEGQNVTLSCEQNLNHDAMYWYRQDPGQGLRLIYYSQIVNDFQKGDIAEGYSVSREKKESFPLTVTSAQKNPTAFYLCASTRYSGANVLTFGAGSRLTVL.

This chain connects TRBV5-4 to TRBJ2-7; D gene uncertain. V was pared by 7 bases and J by 7 bases, with 15 bases between. Germline-derived CDR1 and CDR2 are SGHNT and YYREEE (reference sequence). The CDR3 is 12 amino acids. This chain's CDR3 is CASSLEAGEQYF. For the CDR3, the DNA is TGTGCCAGCTCATTAGAGGCCGGGGAGCAGTACTTC.

CDR3 residues: CASSLEGGRSYEQYF. The CDR3, as DNA: TGTGCCAGCAGCTTAGAAGGCGGGAGATCCTACGAGCAGTACTTC. V gene TRBV11-3 combines with J gene TRBJ2-7; 7 nucleotides align to TRBD2. J lost 1 base, V lost 0 bases, and 3 bases had no gene match. The CDR3 is 15 residues long. Germline V lookup: CDR1 SGHNT, CDR2 YENEEA.

The chain links TRBV9 to TRBJ2-1, with D tentatively TRBD1 or TRBD2 (5 bases each). Germline CDR1 is SGDLS and CDR2 is YYNGEE. The V and J ends lost 1 base and 3 bases respectively, with 14 bases between them. The CDR3 spans 16 residues. This chain's CDR3 is CASSVNSGTGYNEQFF. The CDR3 nucleotides read TGTGCCAGCAGCGTAAATTCAGGGACCGGCTACAATGAGCAGTTCTTC.

The V and J genes are TRBV28 and TRBJ1-4; D call uncertain. The germline gives CDR1 MDHEN, CDR2 SYDVKM. The CDR3 covers 13 residues. Trimming removed 5 bases from V and 7 bases from J, with 11 bases in between. The CDR3 nucleotides read TGTGCCAGCAGTGCGAGGCGGCGTGAAAAACTGTTTTTT. Its translation: CASSARRREKLFF.

The CDR3 coding sequence is TGTGCCAGCTCACCACGAGAAGGGGCGGTAGGAGAGACCCAGTACTTC. Encoded protein: CASSPREGAVGETQYF. The rearrangement links TRBV18 to TRBJ2-5; tentative D call: TRBD1 (5 bases). Germline CDR1 reads KGHSH; CDR2 reads LQKENI. The V gene lost 1 base and the J gene lost 4 bases, with 16 bases spanning the gap. This CDR3 spans 16 amino acids. Combining the CDR3 with reference TRBV18 and TRBJ2-5 gives the whole variable domain NAGVMQNPRHLVRRRGQEARLRCSPMKGHSHVYWYRQLPEEGLKFMVYLQKENIIDESGMPKERFSAEFPKEGPSILRIQQVVRGDSAAYFCASSPREGAVGETQYFGPGTRLLVL.